The 10 T cell receptor beta chains reported below all come from one sample, sequenced in a study of memory CD4+ T cells and cytomegalovirus serostatus. Profiling relied on immunoSEQ multiplex PCR, and the TCRdb table lists in-frame clones only, not all of them. In the table there are about 56,000 clones, roughly 87% of which are singletons. Single viable CD3+CD4+CD8-CD45RO+ cells were sorted as the memory CD4+ T cells. The sequencing sample was made of memory CD4+ T cells from blood. These receptors originate from an adult in good health and CMV-seronegative.

The chain links TRBV10-3 to TRBJ1-1; D may be TRBD1 (6 bases). The length of the CDR3 is 13 residues. In germline, CDR1 is ENHRY, CDR2 SYGVKD. Trimming removed 3 bases at V and 7 bases at J, with 12 bases between. As DNA, the CDR3 is TGTGCCATCAGTGACATGGGGACAAATGAAGCTTTCTTT. Its protein is CAISDMGTNEAFF.

The chain has TRBV6-6 and TRBJ1-3; the D gene is possibly TRBD1 (6 bases). The V gene's germline CDR1 is MNHNY and CDR2 SVGAGI (reference sequence). This CDR3 region has 14 residues. The germline V and J ends were trimmed by 5 bases and 1 base, with 9 bases remaining between them. The CDR3 DNA follows: TGTGCCAGCAGTCTACAGGGTTCTGGAAACACCATATATTTT. Translating it yields CASSLQGSGNTIYF.

Here the CDR3 reads CASSGGQLHYNEQFF. The CDR3 DNA follows: TGTGCCAGCAGTGGGGGACAGCTCCACTACAATGAGCAGTTCTTC. The J gene is TRBJ2-1, the V gene TRBV6-1; 7 nucleotides match TRBD1. Germline CDR1 and CDR2: MNHNS and SASEGT. V dropped 4 bases and J dropped 3; count of bases not matched to a gene: 6. This CDR3 has 15 residues.

This clone is deemed medium-sized. This chain links TRBV5-1 with TRBJ2-1; D possibly corresponds to TRBD1 (5 bases). V shed 0 bases and J shed 10 bases, with 5 bases lying between them. The CDR3 totals 11 residues. CDR1 is SGHRS, CDR2 YFSETQ, per germline. CDR3 DNA sequence: TGCGCCAGCAGCTTGGACAGGGAGCAGTTCTTC. As protein: CASSLDREQFF.

This clone has just a few counts. V is TRBV11-2 and J is TRBJ1-6; weak D call: TRBD1 (6 bases). V lost 7 bases to trimming and J lost 9 bases, with 19 bases between them. The CDR3 extends over 15 amino acids. Germline CDR1 and CDR2: SGHAT and FQNNGV. CDR3 residues: CASTLRGGQGSPLHF. CDR3 in DNA: TGTGCCAGCACCCTCCGGGGGGGGCAGGGTTCACCCCTCCACTTT.

V and J are TRBV7-8 and TRBJ2-7; unclear D gene. The CDR3 covers 14 residues. V lost 2 bases to trimming and J lost 5 bases, with 13 bases between them. From germline, CDR1 is SGHVS and CDR2 FQNEAQ. In DNA, the CDR3 is TGTGCCAGCAGCTTAAGTAAACTCTCAGACGAGCAGTACTTC. As protein: CASSLSKLSDEQYF.

The V gene is TRBV14, the J gene TRBJ2-1; tentatively, D is TRBD1 or TRBD2 (5 bases each). The germline V gene has CDR1 SGHDN and CDR2 FVKESK. The CDR3 loop spans 13 amino acids. V was trimmed by 2 bases and J by 12 bases, leaving 14 bases between them. This CDR3 reads CASSQPMGVPQFF. The CDR3 bases are TGTGCCAGCAGCCAACCTATGGGGGTGCCGCAGTTCTTC.

The J gene is TRBJ2-1, the V gene TRBV7-3; TRBD1 matches 10 bases. Germline V gives CDR1 SGHTA, CDR2 FQGTGA. The CDR3 consists of 15 residues. The V segment lost 5 bases and the J segment 9 bases; nucleotides outside the gene matches: 10. The CDR3 here is CASSPQGQGSGEQFF. As DNA, the CDR3 is TGTGCCAGCAGCCCTCAGGGACAGGGGAGCGGTGAGCAGTTCTTC.

V gene TRBV28 combines with J gene TRBJ1-4, with 9 bases identical to TRBD1. Germline values: CDR1 MDHEN, CDR2 SYDVKM. CDR3 length equals 14 residues. V dropped 6 bases and J dropped 8; count of bases not matched to a gene: 7. CDR3 sequence: CASSRRTGVEKLFF. CDR3 nucleotides: TGTGCCAGCAGCCGAAGGACAGGGGTGGAAAAACTGTTTTTT.

The CDR3 loop reads CASSPADRYTDTQYF. CDR3 in DNA: TGCGCCAGCAGCCCGGCGGACCGCTACACAGATACGCAGTATTTT. The chain combines TRBV5-1 with TRBJ2-3; D remains unclear. V lost 4 bases and J 2 bases, leaving 14 bases between the germline ends. Germline V gene sequence: CDR1 SGHRS, CDR2 YFSETQ. There are 15 residues in the CDR3.